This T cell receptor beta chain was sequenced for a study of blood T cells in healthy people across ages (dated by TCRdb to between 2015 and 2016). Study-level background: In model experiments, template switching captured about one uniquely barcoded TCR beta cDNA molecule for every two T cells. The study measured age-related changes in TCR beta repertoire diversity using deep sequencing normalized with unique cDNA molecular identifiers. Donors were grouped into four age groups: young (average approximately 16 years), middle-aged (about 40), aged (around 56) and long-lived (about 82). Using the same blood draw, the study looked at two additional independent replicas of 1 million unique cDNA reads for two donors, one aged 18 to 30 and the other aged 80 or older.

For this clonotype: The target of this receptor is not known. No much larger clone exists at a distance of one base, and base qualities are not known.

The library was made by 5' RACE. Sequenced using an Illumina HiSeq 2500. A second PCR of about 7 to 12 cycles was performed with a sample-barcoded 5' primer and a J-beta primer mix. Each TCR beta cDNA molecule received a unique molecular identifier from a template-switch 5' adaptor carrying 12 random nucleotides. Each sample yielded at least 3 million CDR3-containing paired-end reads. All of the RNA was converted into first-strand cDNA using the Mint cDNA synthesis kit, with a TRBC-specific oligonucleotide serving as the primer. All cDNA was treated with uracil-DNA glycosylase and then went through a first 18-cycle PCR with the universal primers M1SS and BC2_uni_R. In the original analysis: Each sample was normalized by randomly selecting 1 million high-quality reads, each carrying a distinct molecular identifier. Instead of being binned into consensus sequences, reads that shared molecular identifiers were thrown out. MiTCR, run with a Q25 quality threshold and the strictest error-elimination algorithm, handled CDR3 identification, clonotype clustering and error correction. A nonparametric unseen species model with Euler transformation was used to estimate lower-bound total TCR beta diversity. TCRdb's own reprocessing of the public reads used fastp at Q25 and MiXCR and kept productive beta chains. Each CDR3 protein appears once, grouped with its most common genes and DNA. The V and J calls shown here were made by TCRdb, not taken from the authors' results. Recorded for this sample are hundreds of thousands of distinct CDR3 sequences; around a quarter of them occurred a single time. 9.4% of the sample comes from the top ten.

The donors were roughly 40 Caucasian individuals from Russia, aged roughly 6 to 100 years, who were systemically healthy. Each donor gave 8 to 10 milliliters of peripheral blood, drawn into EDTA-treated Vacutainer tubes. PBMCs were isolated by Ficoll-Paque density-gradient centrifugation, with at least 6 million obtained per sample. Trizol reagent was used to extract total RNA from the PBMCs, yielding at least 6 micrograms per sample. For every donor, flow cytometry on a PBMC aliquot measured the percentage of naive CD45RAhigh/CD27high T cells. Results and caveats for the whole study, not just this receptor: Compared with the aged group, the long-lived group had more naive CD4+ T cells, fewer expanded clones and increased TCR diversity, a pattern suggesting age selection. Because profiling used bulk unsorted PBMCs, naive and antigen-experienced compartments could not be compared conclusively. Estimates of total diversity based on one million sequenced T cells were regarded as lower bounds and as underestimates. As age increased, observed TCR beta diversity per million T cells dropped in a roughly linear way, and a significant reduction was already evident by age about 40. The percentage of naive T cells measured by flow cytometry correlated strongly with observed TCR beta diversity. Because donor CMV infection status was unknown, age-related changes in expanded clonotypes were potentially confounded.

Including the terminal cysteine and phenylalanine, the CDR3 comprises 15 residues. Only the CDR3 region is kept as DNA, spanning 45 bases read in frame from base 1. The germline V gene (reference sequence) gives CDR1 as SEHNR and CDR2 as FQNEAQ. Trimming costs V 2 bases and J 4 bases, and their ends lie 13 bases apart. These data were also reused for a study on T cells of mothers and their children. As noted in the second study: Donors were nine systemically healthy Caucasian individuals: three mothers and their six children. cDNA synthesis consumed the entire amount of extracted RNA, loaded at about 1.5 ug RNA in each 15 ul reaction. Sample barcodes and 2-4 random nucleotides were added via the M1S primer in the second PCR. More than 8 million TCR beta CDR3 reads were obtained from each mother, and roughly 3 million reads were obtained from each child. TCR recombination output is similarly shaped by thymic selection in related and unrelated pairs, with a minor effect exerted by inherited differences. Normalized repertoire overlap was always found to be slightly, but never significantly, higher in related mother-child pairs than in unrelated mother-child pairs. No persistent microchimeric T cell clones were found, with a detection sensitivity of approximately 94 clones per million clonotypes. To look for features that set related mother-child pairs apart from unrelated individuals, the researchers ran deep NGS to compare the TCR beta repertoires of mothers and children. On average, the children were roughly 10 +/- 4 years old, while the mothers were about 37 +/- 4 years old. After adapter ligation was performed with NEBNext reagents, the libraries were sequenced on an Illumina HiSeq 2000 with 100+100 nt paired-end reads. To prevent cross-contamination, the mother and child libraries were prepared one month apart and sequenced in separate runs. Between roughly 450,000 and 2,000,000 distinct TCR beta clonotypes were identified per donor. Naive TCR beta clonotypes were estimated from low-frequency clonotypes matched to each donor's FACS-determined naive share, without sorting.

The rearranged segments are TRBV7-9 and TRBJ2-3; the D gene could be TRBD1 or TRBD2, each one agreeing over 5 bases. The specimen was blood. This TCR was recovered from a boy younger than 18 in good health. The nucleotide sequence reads TGTGCCAGCAGCTTACAACTGGGGACGGCAGATACGCAGTATTTT. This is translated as CASSLQLGTADTQYF.